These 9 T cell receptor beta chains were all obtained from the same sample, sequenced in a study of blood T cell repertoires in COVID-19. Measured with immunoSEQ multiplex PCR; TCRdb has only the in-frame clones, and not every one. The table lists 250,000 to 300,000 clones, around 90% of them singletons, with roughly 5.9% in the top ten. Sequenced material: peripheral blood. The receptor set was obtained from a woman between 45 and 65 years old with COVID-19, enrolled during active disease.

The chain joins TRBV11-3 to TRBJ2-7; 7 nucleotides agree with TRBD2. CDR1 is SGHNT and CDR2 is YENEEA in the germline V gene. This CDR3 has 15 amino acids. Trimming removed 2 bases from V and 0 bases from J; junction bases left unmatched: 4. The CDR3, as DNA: TGTGCCAGCAGCTTACTAGCGGCAATCTCCTACGAGCAGTACTTC. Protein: CASSLLAAISYEQYF.

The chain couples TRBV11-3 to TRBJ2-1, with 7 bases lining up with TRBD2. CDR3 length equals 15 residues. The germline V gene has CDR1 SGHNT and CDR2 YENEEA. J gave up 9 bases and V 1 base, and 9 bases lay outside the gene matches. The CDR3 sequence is CASSLGATSLGEQFF. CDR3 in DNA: TGTGCCAGCAGCTTAGGGGCGACTAGCTTAGGTGAGCAGTTCTTC.

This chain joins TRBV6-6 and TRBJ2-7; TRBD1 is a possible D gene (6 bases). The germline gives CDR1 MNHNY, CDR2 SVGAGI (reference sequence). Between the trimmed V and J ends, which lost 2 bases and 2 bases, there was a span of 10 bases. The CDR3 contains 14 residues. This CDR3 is CASSYGGQTYEQYF. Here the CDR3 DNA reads TGTGCCAGCAGTTACGGCGGACAGACCTACGAGCAGTACTTC.

The CDR3 DNA follows: TGTGCCACCAGTGACAGAGCGGGAGTCTCCTACAATGAGCAGTTCTTC. Translated, it gives CATSDRAGVSYNEQFF. The chain carries TRBV24-1 and TRBJ2-1, with 8 positions matching TRBD2. From germline, CDR1 is KGHDR and CDR2 SFDVKD. This CDR3 is 16 amino acids long. The trim removed 4 bases at V and 0 bases at J, leaving 4 bases unmatched.

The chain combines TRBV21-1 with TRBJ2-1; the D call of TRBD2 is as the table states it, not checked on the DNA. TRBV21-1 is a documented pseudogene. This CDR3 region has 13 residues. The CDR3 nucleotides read TGTGCCAGCTGGACTAGAATTTTCCATGAGCAGTTCTTC. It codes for CASWTRIFHEQFF.

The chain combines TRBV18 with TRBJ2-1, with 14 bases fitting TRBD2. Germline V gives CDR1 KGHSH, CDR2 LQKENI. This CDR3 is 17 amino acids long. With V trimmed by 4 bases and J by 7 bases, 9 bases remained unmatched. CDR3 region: CASSQTSGRAIWNEQFF. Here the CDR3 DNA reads TGTGCCAGCTCACAGACTAGCGGGAGGGCCATTTGGAATGAGCAGTTCTTC.

The CDR3 nucleotides read TGCAGCGTTGAATTCGTAGGTCTCAGGGGGCTCTACGAGCAGTACTTC. Translating it yields CSVEFVGLRGLYEQYF. V usage is TRBV29-1 and J usage is TRBJ2-7; 8 nucleotides align to TRBD1. The CDR3 runs 16 residues. Germline CDR1 and CDR2: SQVTM and ANQGSEA. With V trimmed by 2 bases and J by 3 bases, 12 bases remained unmatched.

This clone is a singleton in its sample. This chain's CDR3 is CSVLMFRDSPYEQYF. The CDR3 bases are TGCAGCGTTCTAATGTTCCGGGACAGTCCCTACGAGCAGTACTTC. The chain joins TRBV29-1 to TRBJ2-7; 7 nucleotides line up with TRBD1. V shed 5 bases and J 2 bases; nucleotides not matched to a gene: 12. Germline-derived CDR1 and CDR2 are SQVTM and ANQGSEA. The CDR3 totals 15 residues.

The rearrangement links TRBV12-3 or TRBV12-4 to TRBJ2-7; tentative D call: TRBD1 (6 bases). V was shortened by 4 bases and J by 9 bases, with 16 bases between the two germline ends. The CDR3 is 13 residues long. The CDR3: CASSSPGHRGQYF. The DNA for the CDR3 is TGTGCCAGCAGTTCACCGGGACACCGAGGGCAGTACTTC.